These 9 T cell receptor beta chains share one sample of origin, sequenced in a study of cytomegalovirus exposure and HLA in healthy donors. PCR involved 60 Vbeta and 13 Jbeta primers. Some clones are missing from TCRdb's copy, which holds only in-frame ones; the method was immunoSEQ multiplex PCR. The sample contains around 160,000 clones, 73% of which appear only once. The sequencing input was PBMCs. Receptors were obtained from a woman aged 18-29 years in good health and CMV-seronegative.

The table lists this clone with a few counts. V usage is TRBV9 and J usage is TRBJ2-2; 9 bases agree with TRBD1. CDR1 and CDR2 from the germline V gene are SGDLS and YYNGEE. Trimming at V came to 0 bases and at J to 4 bases, leaving 4 bases not matched to a gene. The CDR3 runs 16 residues. DNA for the CDR3: TGTGCCAGCAGCGTAGGGTGGACAGGGGTCACCGGGGAGCTGTTTTTT. Translating gives CASSVGWTGVTGELFF.

The chain employs TRBV11-2 and TRBJ2-5; D gene unclear. V shed 6 bases and J shed 2 bases, with 16 bases lying between them. This CDR3 is built from 15 residues. The germline gives CDR1 SGHAT, CDR2 FQNNGV. In DNA, the CDR3 is TGTGCCAGCAGTCGTTTAGGTGGGCCTCAAGAGACCCAGTACTTC. It codes for CASSRLGGPQETQYF. The full variable domain, with the rest looked up from reference TRBV11-2 and TRBJ2-5, is EAGVAQSPRYKIIEKRQSVAFWCNPISGHATLYWYQQILGQGPKLLIQFQNNGVVDDSQLPKDRFSAERLKGVDSTLKIQPAKLEDSAVYLCASSRLGGPQETQYFGPGTRLLVL.

This chain connects TRBV5-1 to TRBJ1-1; 7 bases are shared with TRBD1. Trimming cost V 0 bases and J 5 bases; bases outside gene matches: 4. This CDR3 comprises 14 residues. Germline V CDR1 and CDR2: SGHRS, YFSETQ. The CDR3 DNA follows: TGCGCCAGCAGCTTGGCACCAGGGGGGACTGAAGCTTTCTTT. It translates to CASSLAPGGTEAFF.

In DNA, the CDR3 is TGTGCCAGCAGCCAAGATCCACTTTTCGCACTAGCGGGGAGTGAGCAGTTCTTC. Translation: CASSQDPLFALAGSEQFF. The rearrangement uses TRBV4-2 and TRBJ2-1; 10 bases map to TRBD2. Germline CDR1 and CDR2: LGHNA and YNFKEQ. The CDR3 loop spans 18 amino acids. The junction had 14 bases not matched to a gene; V was cut back by 0 bases and J by 9 bases.

This chain uses TRBV7-9 with TRBJ2-7, with unresolved D. This CDR3 has 13 residues. Per the germline V gene, CDR1 is SEHNR and CDR2 is FQNEAQ (reference sequence). Trimming left V 2 bases short and J 4 bases short, with 9 bases between. As DNA, the CDR3 is TGTGCCAGCAGCTTACTTGCGGAGTACGAGCAGTACTTC. Protein: CASSLLAEYEQYF.

The V and J genes are TRBV9 and TRBJ1-1, with D unresolved. With 2 bases removed from V and 0 bases from J, the gap between germline ends came to 8 bases. The germline V gene encodes CDR1 SGDLS and CDR2 YYNGEE. The CDR3 has 14 amino acids. Here the CDR3 DNA reads TGTGCCAGCAGCGTGGCCACCATGAACACTGAAGCTTTCTTT. Its translation: CASSVATMNTEAFF.

The chain employs TRBV2 and TRBJ1-3, with TRBD1 matching over 7 bases. The CDR3 is 14 residues long. Looked up from germline, CDR1 is SNHLY and CDR2 is FYNNEI. V dropped 6 bases and J dropped 2; count of bases not matched to a gene: 4. The CDR3 region has the DNA TGTGCCAGCAGCGCAGGGACAGCTGGAAACACCATATATTTT. This encodes CASSAGTAGNTIYF.

The chain links TRBV27 to TRBJ2-5, with D hard to call. Deletions cut 5 bases from V and 2 bases from J, with 12 bases between. The CDR3 covers 14 residues. Germline V gene sequence: CDR1 MNHEY, CDR2 SMNVEV (reference sequence). The CDR3 nucleotides read TGTGCCAGCAGTCCTAGTATGATTCAAGAGACCCAGTACTTC. Encoded protein: CASSPSMIQETQYF.

In this sample, this clone turned up a few times. The chain is built from TRBV7-6 and TRBJ1-4, with D uncertain. Germline CDR1 reads SGHVS; CDR2 reads FNYEAQ. The V gene lost 3 bases and the J gene lost 3 bases, with 11 bases spanning the gap. The CDR3 is 15 residues long. In DNA form, the CDR3 reads TGTGCCAGCAGCTTCTACAGTTACCCTAATGAAAAACTGTTTTTT. Encoded protein: CASSFYSYPNEKLFF.